The TCR beta chain under discussion was sequenced for a study of blood T cell repertoires in COVID-19. CDR1 GTSNPN and CDR2 SVGIG come from the germline V gene (reference sequence). The length of the CDR3 is 16 residues. With 1 base clipped from V and 6 bases from J, the junction kept 12 bases outside the gene matches. Using immunoSEQ multiplex PCR, the repertoire was profiled, and TCRdb retains in-frame clones only, with some absent. The sample has tens of thousands of clones; roughly 85% are singletons. V usage is TRBV30 and J usage is TRBJ2-1, with 7 positions matching TRBD1. This clonotype was obtained from a human donor in a cohort sampled during active COVID-19. What was sequenced was peripheral blood. In nucleotides, the CDR3 is TGTGCCTGGAGTGGTAAGGGGGCTAGGTTCGGCAATGAGCAGTTCTTC. Translation gives CAWSGKGARFGNEQFF.